The sequence of this T cell receptor (beta chain) was determined in a study of T cells in Graves' hyperthyroidism and ophthalmopathy. This clonotype was counted at least ten times. TCR beta CDR3 regions were amplified from RNA transcripts. Carried out on the TCR CDR3, a first-round RT-PCR used the HTBI primer set. Each CDR3 protein is one row after TCRdb ran MiXCR on the multiplex PCR reads. In the table there are almost 250,000 distinct CDR3 sequences, about 24% of which are singletons. This receptor was taken from a middle-aged woman with Graves' ophthalmopathy. Material: blood.

The CDR3 sequence: CASSHSSIRRRNYGYTF. Written as DNA, the CDR3 is TGTGCCAGCAGTCACAGCTCAATACGTAGGAGGAACTATGGCTACACCTTC. The gene calls are TRBV28 and TRBJ1-2; the D is unclear. The germline CDR1 and CDR2 sequences are MDHEN and SYDVKM. The V gene lost 5 bases and the J gene lost 2 bases, with 21 bases spanning the gap. The CDR3 sequence is 17 residues long.